A selection of T cell receptor beta chains follows, all from one sample in a study of T cells in Graves' hyperthyroidism and ophthalmopathy. MiXCR, applied by TCRdb to the multiplex PCR reads, yields one record per CDR3 protein. There are fewer than 650,000 distinct CDR3 sequences in the sample; 12% to 15% occur only once, and over 11% lies in the top ten. Sequenced: blood. These receptors were collected from a woman between 40 and 55 years old with Graves' hyperthyroidism. Each CDR3 is given with its conserved first and last residue. Fields, in order: D gene, clone size, J gene, V gene, CDR3 DNA, CDR3 protein. D genes are given only for firm matches. Some rows mark clone size as missing; the rest say once, few, many or name a class of expanded clone.

. . TRBJ2-7 TRBV27 TGTGCCAGCAGTATGACAGTTGCCTACGAGCAGTACTTC CASSMTVAYEQYF
. . TRBJ2-4 TRBV4-1 TGCGCCAGCAGCCAGGCGCTCAAAAACATTCAGTACTTC CASSQALKNIQYF
TRBD2 . TRBJ2-6 TRBV6-1 TGTGCCAGCAGCTCCGCGGGAAGCGGGGTAGGGGCCAACGTCCTGACTTTC CASSSAGSGVGANVLTF
TRBD1 . TRBJ2-2 TRBV19 TGTGCCAGTAGTCACCAGGGGGCCGGGGAGCTGTTTTTT CASSHQGAGELFF
TRBD2 many TRBJ2-3 TRBV5-1 TGCGCCAGCAGCTCTGGACTAGCGGAGGGCCCAGATACGCAGTATTTT CASSSGLAEGPDTQYF
. many TRBJ2-3 TRBV28 TGTGCCAGCACCCCGACGGGAAGCACAGATACGCAGTATTTT CASTPTGSTDTQYF
. many TRBJ1-5 TRBV28 TGTGCCAGCAGTTCGTGGCGGCTCAATCAGCCCCAGCATTTT CASSSWRLNQPQHF
TRBD2 . TRBJ2-1 TRBV4-1 TGCGCCAGCAGCCAAGCAGCGGGAGAGCACAATGAGCAGTTCTTC CASSQAAGEHNEQFF
TRBD2 . TRBJ2-5 TRBV6-5 TGTGCCAGCAGTTACGGAACTAGCGGGAGACTAGAGACCCAGTACTTC CASSYGTSGRLETQYF
. many TRBJ2-1 TRBV3-1 TGTGCCAGCAGCCAAGTCGGGAGCTCCTACAATGAGCAGTTCTTC CASSQVGSSYNEQFF
. many TRBJ2-3 TRBV29-1 TGCAGCGTTGAGGAGTCCGCCTCTACGCAGTATTTT CSVEESASTQYF
. . TRBJ2-5 TRBV4-1 TGCGCCAGCAGCAAGTCGGACAGACCCCAAGAGACCCAGTACTTC CASSKSDRPQETQYF
. . TRBJ1-6 TRBV2 TGTGCCAGCCGGACAGAAAATAATTCACCCCTCCACTTT CASRTENNSPLHF
. . TRBJ2-1 TRBV7-3 TGTGCCAGCAGCTTAAAACAGGGCAATGAGCAGTTCTTC CASSLKQGNEQFF
TRBD2 . TRBJ2-1 TRBV6-2/TRBV6-3 TGTGCCAGCAGGCCAGGCCTAGCGGGAGTAGGAAATGAGCAGTTCTTC CASRPGLAGVGNEQFF
. few TRBJ2-1 TRBV7-6 TGTGCCAGCAGCACGGGGCGGAACTCCTACAATGAGCAGTTCTTC CASSTGRNSYNEQFF
. few TRBJ1-1 TRBV7-9 TGTGCCAGCAGCTCGGGACACGGGAACACTGAAGCTTTCTTT CASSSGHGNTEAFF
TRBD1 . TRBJ2-7 TRBV9 TGTGCCAGCAGCGCCCGGGACAGATACTACGAGCAGTACTTC CASSARDRYYEQYF
. . TRBJ1-1 TRBV6-5 TGTGCCAGCAGGTACGCAGACAACACTGAAGCTTTCTTT CASRYADNTEAFF
. . TRBJ2-5 TRBV5-1 TGCGCCAGCAGCACACATACAGGGTCGGGGGAGACCCAGTACTTC CASSTHTGSGETQYF
. many TRBJ1-2 TRBV5-1 TGCGCCAGCAGCGGGGACGGCTTCTATGGCTACACCTTC CASSGDGFYGYTF
. few TRBJ2-6 TRBV10-3 TGTGCCATCAGTGACAAGGGGGCCAACGTCCTGACTTTC CAISDKGANVLTF
TRBD2 few TRBJ2-1 TRBV7-8 TGTGCCAGCAGCTTAATCGGGACTAGCGGGATCTCCTACAATGAGCAGTTCTTC CASSLIGTSGISYNEQFF
. . TRBJ1-4 TRBV5-1 TGCGCCAGCAGCTTGTTGCAGGGTAACGAAAAACTGTTTTTT CASSLLQGNEKLFF
. many TRBJ2-2 TRBV11-2 TGTGCCAGCACCCGTTTTGGGGGCACCGGGGAGCTGTTTTTT CASTRFGGTGELFF
TRBD2 many TRBJ2-2 TRBV6-2/TRBV6-3 TGTGCCAGCAGTTACACTAGCGACACCGGGGAGCTGTTTTTT CASSYTSDTGELFF
. . TRBJ2-7 TRBV7-2 TGTGCCAGCAGCTTAGTATTTAGCGGCGAGCAGTACTTC CASSLVFSGEQYF
. . TRBJ2-7 TRBV15 TGTGCCACCAGCAGAGGGACAGAAGCCTACGAGCAGTACTTC CATSRGTEAYEQYF
TRBD1 many TRBJ2-1 TRBV4-1 TGCGCCAGCAGCCAAAGATTAGGGACAGGGGCTGAGCAGTTCTTC CASSQRLGTGAEQFF
TRBD2 many TRBJ2-1 TRBV20-1 TGCAGTGCTAGAGATATCGGACTAGCGTTTAATGAGCAGTTCTTC CSARDIGLAFNEQFF
TRBD1 . TRBJ2-3 TRBV3-1 TGTGCCAGCAGCTTCCGGGGACAGGGCACTAGCACAGATACGCAGTATTTT CASSFRGQGTSTDTQYF
. many TRBJ2-7 TRBV18 TGTGCCAGCAGCCCCACCACAGGGTACGAGCAGTACTTC CASSPTTGYEQYF
. many TRBJ2-4 TRBV12-3/TRBV12-4 TGTGCCAGCAGTCCCCTGGCGAGCACAGGAAAAAACATTCAGTACTTC CASSPLASTGKNIQYF
. few TRBJ2-2 TRBV9 TGTGCCAGCGGAGTGGCCTCGGGCACCGGGGAGCTGTTTTTT CASGVASGTGELFF
. many TRBJ2-7 TRBV6-1 TGTGCCAGCAGTACCCGGGCCGGGTCCCCCTACGAGCAGTACTTC CASSTRAGSPYEQYF
TRBD1 many TRBJ1-1 TRBV28 TGTGCCAGCAGTTCCCTCGGACAGGGACGAACTGAAGCTTTCTTT CASSSLGQGRTEAFF
. many TRBJ1-5 TRBV3-1 TGTGCCAGCAGCCAAGATACCGGGATCAATCAGCCCCAGCATTTT CASSQDTGINQPQHF
TRBD2 few TRBJ2-7 TRBV2 TGTGCCAGCGGCTCGCTAGCGGGAGAGAGCTACGAGCAGTACTTC CASGSLAGESYEQYF
TRBD2 . TRBJ2-2 TRBV28 TGTGCCAGCAGTTTAGGACTAGCGAAGACCGGGGAGCTGTTTTTT CASSLGLAKTGELFF
TRBD2 many TRBJ2-7 TRBV28 TGTGCCAGCGGGCTTTGGGAGGGCCGGAACGAGCAGTACTTC CASGLWEGRNEQYF
. many TRBJ2-1 TRBV7-2 TGTGCCAGCAGCTTAGCCCGGCGGGAATACAATGAGCAGTTCTTC CASSLARREYNEQFF
TRBD1 . TRBJ2-7 TRBV19 TGTGCCACCTCAAGACAGGGGGCTTCCTACGAGCAGTACTTC CATSRQGASYEQYF
. many TRBJ2-1 TRBV6-1 TGTGCCAGCAGTGAGCCTGTCGCTCACAATGAGCAGTTCTTC CASSEPVAHNEQFF
TRBD1 few TRBJ2-5 TRBV5-6 TGTGCCAGCAGCGCGGACAGGGGGGCTCGGGAGACCCAGTACTTC CASSADRGARETQYF
TRBD1 many TRBJ1-1 TRBV5-1 TGCGCCAGCAGCTCGATGGGACAGGAAAACACTGAAGCTTTCTTT CASSSMGQENTEAFF
TRBD2 many TRBJ2-5 TRBV27 TGTGCCAGCAGAAGACTAGCGGTCGGAGAGACCCAGTACTTC CASRRLAVGETQYF
. . TRBJ2-2 TRBV20-1 TGCAGTGCTATGACCCAGAACACCGGGGAGCTGTTTTTT CSAMTQNTGELFF
. many TRBJ2-1 TRBV12-3/TRBV12-4 TGTGCCAGCAGTTTGGAGGGTTCCCCCTACAATGAGCAGTTCTTC CASSLEGSPYNEQFF